The clone carrying this T cell receptor beta chain was counted a few times. This sample was included in a study of T-cell reconstitution after alpha-beta-depleted transplantation in children. The length of the CDR3 is 14 residues. Germline V CDR1 and CDR2: DFQATT, SNEGSKA (reference sequence). The ends were cut back, 6 bases at V and 4 bases at J, with 19 bases in the middle. Molecular barcoding with unique molecular identifiers was used for the TCRbeta library. TCRdb fed the PCR reads into MiXCR, producing one record per CDR3 protein. The sample lists approximately 350,000 distinct CDR3 sequences, around a tenth seen once, with around 2.3% in the top ten.

The chain combines TRBV20-1 with TRBJ2-7, with TRBD2 as a possible D gene (6 bases). The clonotype was recovered from a human donor who donated a stem cell graft to a child with acute lymphoblastic leukemia. The sequenced sample was PBMCs from the stem cell graft donor, obtained from the stem cell graft. Here the CDR3 reads CSALGRGSTYEQYF. For the CDR3, the DNA is TGCAGTGCCCTGGGGCGGGGCAGCACGTACGAGCAGTACTTC.